This T cell receptor beta chain was recorded in a study of radiation and T cells in renal cell carcinoma. Findings of the study overall: No pretreatment tumor biopsies were available for baseline clonotypes.

A word on this clone: The antigen remains unidentified.

As for time point: baseline pretreatment blood. As for treatment: 15 Gy SBRT to primary tumor, nephrectomy 4 weeks later. Germline loops: CDR1 SGHDT, CDR2 YYEEEE. The length of the CDR3 is 12 residues. V lost 0 bases, J lost 4 bases, and 3 bases lay in between. The method was immunoSEQ multiplex PCR; TCRdb's version includes in-frame clones alone and lacks a portion of them. The table has 100,000 to 150,000 clones, roughly 80% seen once. The sequence came from a woman aged 55 to 70 with renal cell carcinoma. The genes are TRBV5-6 and TRBJ2-3; no firm D call. Sequencing used blood, obtained from a patient whose treatment included radiotherapy and nephrectomy. The CDR3 DNA is TGTGCCAGCAGCTTGGCCGCAGATACGCAGTATTTT. Translated: CASSLAADTQYF.